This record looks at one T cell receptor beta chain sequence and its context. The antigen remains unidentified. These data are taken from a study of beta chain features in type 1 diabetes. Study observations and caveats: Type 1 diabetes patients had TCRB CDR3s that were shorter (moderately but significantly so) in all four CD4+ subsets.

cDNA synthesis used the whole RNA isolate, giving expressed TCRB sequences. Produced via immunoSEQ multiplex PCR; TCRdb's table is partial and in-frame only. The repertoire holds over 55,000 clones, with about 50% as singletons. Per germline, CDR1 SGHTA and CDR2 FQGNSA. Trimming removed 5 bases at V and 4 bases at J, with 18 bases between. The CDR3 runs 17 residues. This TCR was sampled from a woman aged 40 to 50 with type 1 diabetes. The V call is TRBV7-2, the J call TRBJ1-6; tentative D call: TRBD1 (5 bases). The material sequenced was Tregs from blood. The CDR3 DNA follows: TGTGCCAGCAGCGTTATTTGGGGCGGAGGGTATAATTCACCCCTCCACTTT. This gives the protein CASSVIWGGGYNSPLHF.